This TCR beta chain is drawn from a study of siplizumab effects on memory and regulatory T cells (dated by TCRdb to about 2019). As for the study more broadly: The effect of the anti-CD2 antibody siplizumab on alloreactive T-cell subsets was examined in allogeneic mixed lymphocyte reactions constructed from human PBMCs.

Libraries were prepared through the immunoSEQ multiplex PCR assay. Each sample had some 9.7 x 10^4 TCR templates assayed by the deep sequencing platform. Genomic DNA extracted from sorted T cells was the material used for TCRbeta CDR3 sequencing. The authors' analysis ran thus. Clonal analysis of TCRbeta CDR3 data was done in the R programming language. Unstimulated samples were compared with post-reaction CFSE-low samples to define alloreactive CD4+ and CD8+ clones. By matching sequences to the repertoires of sorted unstimulated Treg and non-Treg cells, each alloreactive CD4+ clone was assigned a regulatory or non-regulatory origin. Sourced from immuneACCESS, this table was stored by TCRdb with only in-frame sequences that have V and J called. A share of the clones is absent; for the studies checked, an unresolved V gene accounts for under half, and the remainder has no known explanation. V and J calls and clone size are as listed in that table; D and trimming were resolved from the DNA. Within this sample are around 100,000 clones, with 91% of them counted one time only. The ten largest clonotypes hold approximately 0.15% of the sample.

Sorted unstimulated T cells and proliferating T cells recovered from mixed lymphocyte reactions underwent TCRbeta CDR3 sequencing. Fresh whole blood from approximately ten HLA-typed healthy donors was used to isolate PBMCs. Study-wide conclusions, independent of this receptor: The cumulative frequency of alloreactive sequences traceable to unstimulated CD4+ memory T cells was significantly reduced by siplizumab. The suppressive function of proliferating Tregs from siplizumab cultures was not functionally confirmed. Sequences below about 10^-5 frequency were poorly captured, so only a minor fraction of alloreactive clones could be mapped to unstimulated subsets. A naive or memory phenotype could not be assigned to roughly 80-96% of proliferating CD4+ or CD8+ clones. Greater diversity appeared to be present in unstimulated naive T cells than in memory T cells, and a substantial contribution to the alloresponse seemed to be made by naive cells. Among mappable alloreactive CD4+ clones, an average Treg-derived fraction of over 60% was observed with siplizumab, compared with 26.9% in control reactions.

On this clone itself: Its target antigen remains unknown. Qualities for individual bases were not recorded, and no much larger clone is one base off.

From its cysteine to its phenylalanine, the CDR3 spans 16 amino acids. The read is trimmed to its CDR3 DNA, 48 bases read in frame from base 1. Between the V and J ends, shortened by 2 bases and 9 bases respectively, the junction contains 20 bases. Reading the germline V gene (reference sequence) gives CDR1 GTSNPN and CDR2 SVGIG. The receptor's source is a human donor in good health. The rearrangement combines TRBV30 with TRBJ1-6; D gene: possibly TRBD1, on 6 matching bases. Sequencing was carried out using CD4+ T cells sorted from blood. The CDR3 reads as follows: CAWSTVGAGLSSPLHF. DNA sequence: TGTGCCTGGAGTACTGTGGGGGCTGGGTTGAGTTCACCCCTCCACTTT.